What follows are 23 T cell receptor beta chains derived from one specimen sequenced in a study of human T cells and chemical hapten exposure. TCRdb independently ran MiXCR on the RACE reads; one entry per CDR3 protein. The top ten clones hold over 2% of a sample with a few hundred thousand distinct CDR3 sequences, around 4.8% of them seen once. Described time point: patch test 1, 2 weeks after DPC sensitization. Described treatment: therapeutic diphenylcyclopropenone sensitization with weekly scalp DPC. This specimen was whole blood, taken in connection with sensitization to the hapten diphenylcyclopropenone (DPC). All receptors derive from a woman aged 45-59 years with alopecia areata. Some clones in this sample may be carry-over from other donors' samples.

This chain uses TRBV12-3 or TRBV12-4 with TRBJ1-1, with D hard to call. Trimming removed 3 bases at V and 4 bases at J, with 15 bases between. The CDR3 is made up of 15 amino acids. CDR3 nucleotides: TGTGCCAGCAGTTTTGGGTCGGTAATGGGCACTGAAGCTTTCTTT. Its translation is CASSFGSVMGTEAFF.

In its sample, this clonotype was seen once. One junction end disagrees with the germline gene, perhaps due to a read error. The CDR3 loop reads CACSFPGLPNYEQYF. CDR3 nucleotide sequence: TGTGCCTGCAGCTTCCCGGGGCTCCCTAACTACGAGCAGTACTTC. V gene TRBV5-5 combines with J gene TRBJ2-7; D assignment may be TRBD1 or TRBD2 (5 bases each). Looked up from germline, CDR1 is SGHKS and CDR2 is YYEKEE (reference sequence). The CDR3 loop spans 15 amino acids.

The CDR3 DNA sequence: TGTGCCAGCAGCTTAGGGGACAGCTATAACAATGAGCAGTTCTTC. Its protein product is CASSLGDSYNNEQFF. The chain couples TRBV7-3 to TRBJ2-1; the match to TRBD1 covers 7 bases. CDR1 is SGHTA and CDR2 is FQGTGA in the germline V gene. CDR3 length: 15 residues. V gave up 2 bases and J gave up 5 bases; unmatched junction bases: 6.

The sample holds many counts of this clonotype. The chain carries TRBV4-1 and TRBJ2-4; D perhaps matches TRBD2 (6 bases). Germline V gene sequence: CDR1 MGHRA, CDR2 YSYEKL. This CDR3 is 13 amino acids long. The V end was cut by 4 bases, the J end by 8 bases, with 12 bases between. CDR3 region: CASSPSGGYIQYF. CDR3 DNA: TGCGCCAGCAGCCCGTCCGGGGGTTACATTCAGTACTTC.

This clonotype was counted only a few times. The chain links TRBV7-2 to TRBJ2-5; D possibly uses TRBD1 or TRBD2 (5 bases each). CDR3 length equals 12 residues. Trimming removed 5 bases from V and 3 bases from J, with 7 bases in between. CDR1 is SGHTA and CDR2 is FQGNSA in the germline V gene. The CDR3 spells CASSVGEETQYF. DNA for the CDR3: TGTGCCAGCAGCGTGGGGGAAGAGACCCAGTACTTC.

This clonotype was seen repeatedly, ten times or more. V and J are TRBV10-2 and TRBJ2-3; 10 positions match TRBD2. Germline lookup yields CDR1 WSHSY and CDR2 SAAADI. This CDR3 contains 14 residues. The ends lost 8 bases at V and 1 base at J; junction bases unmatched: 3. The CDR3 here is CASRGTSGTDTQYF. CDR3 sequence (DNA): TGCGCCAGCCGAGGGACTAGCGGCACAGATACGCAGTATTTT.

The chain's CDR3 is CASSEAGKGTSGTGELFF. The CDR3 DNA is TGTGCCAGCAGTGAAGCGGGGAAGGGTACCTCGGGGACCGGGGAGCTGTTTTTT. V usage is TRBV2 and J usage is TRBJ2-2; weak D call: TRBD2 (5 bases). Trimming removed 0 bases from V and 5 bases from J, with 19 bases in between. The CDR3 spans 18 residues. The germline gives CDR1 SNHLY, CDR2 FYNNEI.

This chain links TRBV27 with TRBJ2-7; D is ambiguous. Trimming took 4 bases from V and 6 from J, leaving 13 bases between them. The CDR3 consists of 13 residues. CDR1 is MNHEY and CDR2 is SMNVEV in the germline V gene (reference sequence). CDR3 residues: CASSSWVLGEQYF. The CDR3 region has the DNA TGTGCCAGCAGTTCCTGGGTCCTTGGCGAGCAGTACTTC.

The chain is built from TRBV11-2 and TRBJ2-2, with 7 nucleotides matching TRBD2. Germline lookup yields CDR1 SGHAT and CDR2 FQNNGV. CDR3 length: 15 residues. Trimming took 4 bases from V and 6 from J; bases not matched to a gene: 8. The CDR3 sequence: CASSYGGGMAGELFF. The CDR3 DNA sequence: TGTGCCAGCAGCTACGGCGGGGGAATGGCCGGGGAGCTGTTTTTT.

This clonotype was seen at least ten times. The chain combines TRBV3-1 with TRBJ2-7; TRBD1 might be the D (6 bases). The CDR3 loop spans 12 amino acids. Trimming cost V 6 bases and J 5 bases, with 11 bases left between them. Germline-derived CDR1 and CDR2 are LGHDT and YNNKEL (reference sequence). CDR3 amino acids: CASSYTGNEQYF. The CDR3 DNA is TGTGCCAGCAGTTACACAGGGAACGAGCAGTACTTC.

This clonotype was counted ten times or more. The chain has TRBV12-3 or TRBV12-4 and TRBJ2-3; D uncertain. V shed 2 bases and J shed 0 bases, with 9 bases lying between them. This CDR3 region has 15 residues. The CDR3 sequence: CASSLQATSTDTQYF. CDR3 coding DNA: TGTGCCAGCAGTTTACAGGCTACTAGCACAGATACGCAGTATTTT.

The sample holds many counts of this clonotype. The V call is TRBV7-2, the J call TRBJ1-6; TRBD1 agrees at 9 bases. J gave up 7 bases and V 5 bases, and 6 bases lay outside the gene matches. The CDR3 extends over 15 amino acids. Germline V gene sequence: CDR1 SGHTA, CDR2 FQGNSA. CDR3 nucleotides: TGTGCCAGCAGCCCAACCGGGACAGGGAATTCACCCCTCCACTTT. Amino acid sequence: CASSPTGTGNSPLHF.

The chain joins TRBV29-1 to TRBJ2-1; TRBD1 matches 7 bases. The ends lost 8 bases at V and 8 bases at J; junction bases unmatched: 12. The CDR3 runs to 13 residues. Germline CDR1 and CDR2: SQVTM and ANQGSEA. CDR3 sequence: CSSDRVKGDEQFF. The DNA for the CDR3 is TGCAGCAGTGACAGGGTGAAAGGGGATGAGCAGTTCTTC.

This clonotype was seen ten or more times. The rearrangement links TRBV24-1 to TRBJ2-1, with 7 bases matching TRBD1. Germline V lookup: CDR1 KGHDR, CDR2 SFDVKD. The CDR3 is 13 residues long. V lost 4 bases to trimming and J lost 9 bases; unmatched junction nucleotides: 5. The chain's CDR3 is CATSENRGSEQFF. CDR3 bases: TGTGCCACCAGTGAGAACAGGGGTAGTGAGCAGTTCTTC.

This clonotype was seen repeatedly, ten times or more. Here the CDR3 DNA reads TGCAGCGTTGTAAAAGAGACCCAGTACTTC. It translates to CSVVKETQYF. The chain uses TRBV29-1 and TRBJ2-5, with D unclear. Germline loops: CDR1 SQVTM, CDR2 ANQGSEA. V was clipped by 4 bases and J by 3 bases, with 3 bases between them. This CDR3 spans 10 amino acids. The variable domain in full, with the rest retrieved from reference TRBV29-1 and TRBJ2-5, is SAVISQKPSRDICQRGTSLTIQCQVDSQVTMMFWYRQQPGQSLTLIATANQGSEATYESGFVIDKFPISRPNLTFSTLTVSNMSPEDSSIYLCSVVKETQYFGPGTRLLVL.

The genes are TRBV24-1 and TRBJ2-3, with D perhaps TRBD2 (6 bases). V lost 7 bases and J lost 3, with 13 bases in between. Per germline, CDR1 KGHDR and CDR2 SFDVKD. The CDR3 sequence is 14 residues long. CDR3 loop: CATSRELPTDTQYF. The DNA of the CDR3 is TGTGCCACCAGCCGGGAGCTTCCGACAGATACGCAGTATTTT.

This clonotype occurred many times. This chain joins TRBV9 and TRBJ2-7, with TRBD1 identical over 8 bases. Trimming took 2 bases from V and 4 from J; bases not matched to a gene: 8. This CDR3 is built from 15 residues. The germline gives CDR1 SGDLS, CDR2 YYNGEE. The chain's CDR3 is CASSVGAGGPYEQYF. CDR3 nucleotides: TGTGCCAGCAGCGTTGGGGCAGGGGGCCCTTACGAGCAGTACTTC.

This clonotype was counted many times. The chain links TRBV18 to TRBJ2-7; D may be TRBD2 (6 bases). This CDR3 region has 14 residues. CDR1 and CDR2 from the germline V gene are KGHSH and LQKENI. The germline V and J ends were trimmed by 6 bases and 0 bases, with 12 bases remaining between them. CDR3 in amino acids: CASSPAGSSYEQYF. The CDR3 DNA reads as TGTGCCAGCTCCCCCGCGGGGAGCTCCTACGAGCAGTACTTC.

This clonotype was recorded at least ten times. V usage is TRBV29-1 and J usage is TRBJ2-3, with 9 bases fitting TRBD1. The junction had 2 bases not matched to a gene; V was cut back by 1 base and J by 3 bases. The CDR3 sequence is 14 residues long. Germline V lookup: CDR1 SQVTM, CDR2 ANQGSEA. The CDR3 sequence is CSVEGQGETDTQYF. In nucleotides, the CDR3 is TGCAGCGTTGAAGGACAGGGGGAAACAGATACGCAGTATTTT.

This clonotype was seen more than once but under ten times. This CDR3 reads CASSTGQGSYNSPLHF. In nucleotides, the CDR3 is TGTGCCAGCAGTACGGGACAGGGGTCCTATAATTCACCCCTCCACTTT. The chain employs TRBV6-5 and TRBJ1-6; 10 nucleotides line up with TRBD1. Germline CDR1 is MNHEY and CDR2 is SVGAGI. CDR3 length: 16 residues. V shed 5 bases and J 1 base; nucleotides not matched to a gene: 2.

This clonotype was recorded a few times. The J gene is TRBJ2-5, the V gene TRBV13; a possible D gene is TRBD2 (6 bases). Germline CDR1 PRHDT, CDR2 FYEKMQ (reference sequence). This CDR3 is built from 13 residues. V was shortened by 8 bases and J by 3 bases, with 13 bases between the two germline ends. CDR3 in DNA: TGTGCCAGCGTTGACCGGACTAAAGAGACCCAGTACTTC. Its protein product is CASVDRTKETQYF.

This clonotype came up a few times. The rearrangement uses TRBV2 and TRBJ2-2; D is possibly TRBD1 (6 bases). This CDR3 is 16 amino acids long. Per germline, CDR1 SNHLY and CDR2 FYNNEI. With 0 bases removed from V and 4 bases from J, the gap between germline ends came to 12 bases. This CDR3 reads CASSEAGTPATGELFF. For the CDR3, the DNA is TGTGCCAGCAGTGAAGCCGGGACACCCGCCACCGGGGAGCTGTTTTTT.

This clonotype was observed at least ten times. As DNA, the CDR3 is TGCGCCAGCAGCGTCATGACTAGCGGGGCCTACAATGAGCAGTTCTTC. Amino acid sequence: CASSVMTSGAYNEQFF. The chain links TRBV5-1 to TRBJ2-1, with TRBD2 identical over 11 bases. Germline CDR1 reads SGHRS; CDR2 reads YFSETQ. The J segment lost 2 bases and the V segment lost 4 bases, leaving 5 bases of the junction unmatched. CDR3 size: 16 residues.